This T cell receptor (beta chain) was recovered during a study of T-cell memory formation after mild COVID-19. This clonotype has more than one count but fewer than ten. TCRdb reprocessed the 5' RACE reads with MiXCR, giving one entry per CDR3 protein. This repertoire shows some 150,000 distinct CDR3 sequences, over 15% found once; its top ten account for under 2.5%. The sequence derives from an adult woman who had mild COVID-19 (a few samples of this study predate the infection). Cell type and time point are not known. The sequenced sample was PBMCs or a T cell subset sorted from them (not recorded which).

This CDR3 is CASSLYPGQDNSPLHF. In nucleotides, the CDR3 is TGTGCCAGCAGCTTATACCCGGGACAGGATAATTCACCCCTCCACTTT. The gene calls are TRBV5-5 and TRBJ1-6; the match to TRBD1 covers 8 bases. Trimming cost V 2 bases and J 5 bases; bases outside gene matches: 6. Germline CDR1 SGHKS, CDR2 YYEKEE (reference sequence). This CDR3 comprises 16 residues.